The rows below give T cell receptor beta chains drawn from one sample of a study of molecular identifiers for immune sequencing clone quantification. In TCRdb, the PCR reads were re-called with MiXCR into one record per CDR3 protein. This table has about 320,000 distinct CDR3 sequences, roughly a quarter appearing once. The sequenced sample consisted of naive CD8+ T cells from blood, with Jurkat cell RNA spiked in. These receptors all stem from a human donor in good health. Some libraries in this study had Jurkat cell RNA spiked in. CDR3s include the opening cysteine and the closing phenylalanine or tryptophan. D genes are given only for firm matches. Some rows have no size entry. The others give once, few or many, or a class for an expanded clone.

NA	TRBV2	NA	TRBJ1-1	TGTGCCAGCAGTGAAGCGTACTTAGGTGGCACTGAAGCTTTCTTT	CASSEAYLGGTEAFF
NA	TRBV13	NA	TRBJ2-5	TGTGCCAGCAGCTTAAAATCGATTCTCCAAGAAACCCAGCACTTC	CASSLKSILQETQHF
TRBD1	TRBV4-3	NA	TRBJ2-1	TGCGCCAGCAGCCCGCGCGGGACAGGGGACTCTTACGTTTACAATGAGCAGTTCTTC	CASSPRGTGDSYVYNEQFF
NA	TRBV20-1	few	TRBJ2-7	TGCAGTGCTAGGGGGGACCCCTTGAGTTCCTACGAGCAGTACTTC	CSARGDPLSSYEQYF
TRBD1	TRBV6-2/TRBV6-3	NA	TRBJ2-1	TGTGCCAGCAGGCCAATGGGACAGGGCCACTACGAGCAGTTCTTC	CASRPMGQGHYEQFF
NA	TRBV20-1	NA	TRBJ2-7	TGCAGTGCTAGAGATGGGACTGCTTCCTACGAGCAGTACTTC	CSARDGTASYEQYF
NA	TRBV7-9	many	TRBJ2-2	TGTGCCAGCAGCTTAGTGCTCCCCGGTACCGGGGAGCTGTTTTTT	CASSLVLPGTGELFF
NA	TRBV2	NA	TRBJ1-5	TGTGCCAGCAGTGAGGCCGTAGGGGTTCATCAGCCCCAGCATTTT	CASSEAVGVHQPQHF
TRBD2	TRBV25-1	many	TRBJ2-7	TGTGCCAGCAGCCGGGAGGACTTTGTCCCCGAGCAGTACTTC	CASSREDFVPEQYF
TRBD2	TRBV7-9	NA	TRBJ2-7	TGTGCCAGCCGCGGGGGGACCGCCTACGAGCAGTACTTC	CASRGGTAYEQYF
NA	TRBV19	many	TRBJ2-1	TGTGCCAGTAGTCTCAGGCCCTCGAGCTCCTACAATGAGCAGTTCTTC	CASSLRPSSSYNEQFF
TRBD2	TRBV12-3/TRBV12-4	many	TRBJ2-6	TGTGCCAGCTTTACCGGGGGGGACCCCTCTGGGGCCAACGTCCTGACTTTC	CASFTGGDPSGANVLTF
NA	TRBV7-2	many	TRBJ2-5	TGTGCCAGCAGCTGGCTCCCGACAGGCACAGAGACCCAGTACTTC	CASSWLPTGTETQYF
NA	TRBV7-9	few	TRBJ2-3	TGTGCCAGCAGCTTACCCTGGGACGCCACAGATACGCAGTATTTT	CASSLPWDATDTQYF
TRBD1	TRBV6-5	few	TRBJ1-1	TGTGCCAGCAGTTACCTCATGACAGGGGTTGGTGAAGCTTTCTTT	CASSYLMTGVGEAFF
NA	TRBV4-3	NA	TRBJ2-1	TGCGCCAGCAGCCAAGATCCAGCGGCCTACAATGAGCAGTTCTTC	CASSQDPAAYNEQFF
NA	TRBV5-6	many	TRBJ2-1	TGTGCCAGCAGCTTGGGTCCGATTGAGCAGTTCTTC	CASSLGPIEQFF
TRBD2	TRBV2	NA	TRBJ2-3	TGTGCCAGCAGTGATTCTCTAGCGGAAGCTAGCACAGATACGCAGTATTTT	CASSDSLAEASTDTQYF
NA	TRBV19	NA	TRBJ2-3	TGTGCCAGTACGGATCACAGCTATCGGCAGTATTTT	CASTDHSYRQYF
TRBD1	TRBV11-3	many	TRBJ2-5	TGTGCCAGCAGCGTCAGGGGGCAAGAGACCCAGTACTTC	CASSVRGQETQYF
TRBD1	TRBV7-9	many	TRBJ1-5	TGTGCCAGCAGCTTGGGACAGAGCAATCAGCCCCAGCATTTT	CASSLGQSNQPQHF
NA	TRBV11-2	NA	TRBJ1-1	TGTGCCAGCAGCACCCCAGGGAACACTGTAGCTTTCTTT	CASSTPGNTVAFF
NA	TRBV15	few	TRBJ1-5	TGTGCCACCAGCAGAGTTGTCGGCAGCAATCAGCCCCAGCATTTT	CATSRVVGSNQPQHF
NA	TRBV30	many	TRBJ2-7	TGTGCCTGGTCTGACAGCTACGAGCAGTACTTC	CAWSDSYEQYF
NA	TRBV9	NA	TRBJ1-6	TGTGCCAGCAGCGTAGCAGGGGCGGACCCGGATTCACCCCTCCACTTT	CASSVAGADPDSPLHF
NA	TRBV4-1	NA	TRBJ1-1	TGCGCCAGCAGCCAAGTTTCGTCCTACACTGAAGCTTTCTTT	CASSQVSSYTEAFF
TRBD2	TRBV7-8	many	TRBJ2-3	TGTGCCAGCAGCCTCATACACGGGACTAGCGGGGAAGTCATTAGCACAGATACGCAGTATTTT	CASSLIHGTSGEVISTDTQYF
TRBD2	TRBV11-2	few	TRBJ2-3	TGTGCCAGCAGCTCTGGGACTAGCGGGGTCAGAGATACGCAGTATTTT	CASSSGTSGVRDTQYF
NA	TRBV20-1	many	TRBJ1-1	TGCAGTGCTAGATTTCTTCCCAGTGGGATGATGAACACTGAAGCTTTCTTT	CSARFLPSGMMNTEAFF
NA	TRBV11-2	NA	TRBJ2-7	TGTGCCAGCAGCGCGGACTTACCGGGGGAGCAGTACTTC	CASSADLPGEQYF
NA	TRBV11-2	few	TRBJ2-3	TGTGCCAGCAGCTTATATCTGGGAACCACAGATACGCAGTATTTT	CASSLYLGTTDTQYF
TRBD2	TRBV6-4	few	TRBJ2-1	TGTGCCAGCGCTCCGCTAGCGGGGGTCTACAATGAGCAGTTCTTC	CASAPLAGVYNEQFF
TRBD1	TRBV29-1	few	TRBJ2-1	TGCAGCGTTGAAGATCCTAGGACAGGGGAGAAGGAGAGTGCCTACAATGAGCAGTTCTTC	CSVEDPRTGEKESAYNEQFF
NA	TRBV19	NA	TRBJ1-5	TGTGCCAGTAGTATAGACTTGCGTCAGCCCCAGCATTTT	CASSIDLRQPQHF
NA	TRBV12-3/TRBV12-4	many	TRBJ2-2	TGTGCCAGCAGGGGGATTAACACCGGGGAGCTGTTTTTT	CASRGINTGELFF
NA	TRBV5-5	NA	TRBJ1-4	TGTGCCAGCAGCTTGGCCGGATTCGAAAAACTGTTTTTT	CASSLAGFEKLFF
NA	TRBV7-7	NA	TRBJ2-1	TGTGCTAGCAGCTTGGGGTCTAGCTCCTACAATGAGCAGTTCTTC	CASSLGSSSYNEQFF
TRBD1	TRBV6-2/TRBV6-3	NA	TRBJ1-5	TGTGCCAGCTCGAACTACCGGGACAGGGGAAATCAGCCCCAGCATTTT	CASSNYRDRGNQPQHF
NA	TRBV2	many	TRBJ2-7	TGTGCCAGCAGTGAAGGCAGGCTAAACTCCTACGAGCAGTACTTC	CASSEGRLNSYEQYF
NA	TRBV12-3/TRBV12-4	few	TRBJ2-5	TGTGCCAGCAGTAACAGAGGAGTGGGGGTGTTAGAGACCCAGTACTTC	CASSNRGVGVLETQYF
TRBD1	TRBV30	many	TRBJ2-1	TGTGCCTGGAGGGGGGACAGGCGAGTCAATGAGCAGTTCTTC	CAWRGDRRVNEQFF
NA	TRBV3-1	NA	TRBJ2-7	TGTGCCAGCAGCGCCCTTTCTTCTAGATACGAGCAGTACTTC	CASSALSSRYEQYF
NA	TRBV9	many	TRBJ1-1	TGTGCCAGCAGCCCTAGTGGAGTTGACACTGAAGCTTTCTTT	CASSPSGVDTEAFF
TRBD1	TRBV6-4	NA	TRBJ1-2	TGTGCCAGCAGTGACGACAGGGCACCTAACTATGGCTACACCTTC	CASSDDRAPNYGYTF
NA	TRBV7-9	NA	TRBJ1-4	TGTGCCAGCACTAAAGGGAGGGGGAGTGAAAAACTGTTTTTT	CASTKGRGSEKLFF
TRBD2	TRBV5-1	NA	TRBJ2-1	TGCGCCAGCAGCTTGGGCGGAGCGGGGGGGCCGAATGAGCAGTTCTTC	CASSLGGAGGPNEQFF
NA	TRBV19	many	TRBJ2-2	TGTGCCAGTAGTCCAGGGTCGAACACCGGGGAGCTGTTTTTT	CASSPGSNTGELFF
NA	TRBV28	many	TRBJ1-1	TGTGCCAGCAGTCCACGAATGAACACTGAAGCTTTCTTT	CASSPRMNTEAFF
NA	TRBV6-2/TRBV6-3	few	TRBJ2-7	TGTGCCAGCAGTTACGGTTTGATGGGTAAACCCTACGAGCAGTACTTC	CASSYGLMGKPYEQYF
NA	TRBV7-3	NA	TRBJ1-5	TGTGCCAGCAGCTCTAGGGGGAGGGGAAGAGGCAATCAGCCCCAGCATTTT	CASSSRGRGRGNQPQHF
NA	TRBV19	NA	TRBJ2-1	TGTGCCAGTAGCCCGACTGGATTCTTCGAGCAGTTCTTC	CASSPTGFFEQFF
NA	TRBV15	NA	TRBJ2-3	TGTGCCACCGGCAGGCTTTCGTCCGCAGATACGCAGTATTTT	CATGRLSSADTQYF
TRBD2	TRBV6-2/TRBV6-3	NA	TRBJ2-7	TGTGCCGCCGGAGAAAGCCCGGGACTAGTCATGGGATGCGAGCAGTGCTTC	CAAGESPGLVMGCEQCF
NA	TRBV12-3/TRBV12-4	NA	TRBJ1-3	TGTGCCAGCAGTCCCTTCTCTGGAAACACCATATATTTT	CASSPFSGNTIYF
NA	TRBV7-9	few	TRBJ1-2	TGTGCCAGCAGCTTCAGTCTGGGCCCCGGCTATGGCTACACCTTC	CASSFSLGPGYGYTF
TRBD2	TRBV15	few	TRBJ2-1	TGTGCCACCAGCAGAGAGGGCGGGAGTCTGATCAATGAGCAGTTCTTC	CATSREGGSLINEQFF
NA	TRBV7-9	many	TRBJ2-4	TGTGCCAGCAGCTTTCAACCCGCCGATGATTCAATTCAGTACTTC	CASSFQPADDSIQYF
NA	TRBV4-1	NA	TRBJ1-1	TGCGCCAGCAGCAAAGGGCAGGGGATCACTGAAGCTTTCTTT	CASSKGQGITEAFF
NA	TRBV11-2	NA	TRBJ2-1	TGTGCCAGCAGCTTAGAAGCCTACGGAAACTTTAATGAGCAGTTATTC	CASSLEAYGNFNEQLF